This T cell receptor beta chain is drawn from a study of blood T cell repertoires in COVID-19. Study context: T cells, B-cell-depleted T cells, or PBMCs supplied cDNA or gDNA.

Deletions cut 1 base from V and 7 bases from J, with 13 bases between. CDR3 length: 14 residues. Germline V lookup: CDR1 LNHDA, CDR2 SQIVND (reference sequence). Participant age was roughly 18 to 89 years, and participants resided in 24 US areas. Participants had their cohort set by participant-reported clinical history. In the authors' methods: The authors estimated nucleated cell counts from reference gene primer amplification. Only in-frame clones appear in the TCRdb table, and some are missing; sequencing was by immunoSEQ multiplex PCR. D and trimming come from the DNA, and the V and J calls and clone size come from that table. The profile shows approximately 210,000 clones, 87% of them singletons.

The sequence came from a woman under 40 who had recovered from COVID-19. The specimen sequenced was PBMCs or T cells enriched from blood (not recorded which). The chain recombines TRBV19 with TRBJ1-2; perhaps TRBD1 as D (6 bases). The CDR3 here is CASSIVGRGGGYTF. The DNA of the CDR3 is TGTGCCAGTAGTATAGTAGGCAGGGGCGGTGGCTACACCTTC.